This T cell receptor (beta chain) was captured by sequencing in a study of cytomegalovirus exposure and HLA in healthy donors. About the research overall: The 95 to 150 validation repertoires used a platform that matched the one used for the approximately 690 first-cohort repertoires, as a later analysis reported. Study findings and constraints: In the roughly 110 validation repertoires, 85% to 95% of cluster scores exceeded 0, per a later analysis. Confirmation was obtained in vitro that three CMV-associated chains are specific for CMV antigens.

The germline V gene has CDR1 SGHDN and CDR2 FVKESK. The CDR3 runs 18 residues. V dropped 6 bases and J dropped 4; count of bases not matched to a gene: 15. Many counts were recorded for this clone. Its target is unknown. Clones were read by immunoSEQ multiplex PCR, and TCRdb kept only the in-frame ones, dropping some. The top ten clones hold about 20% of a sample with 150,000 to 180,000 clones, around 88% of them seen once. This chain links TRBV14 with TRBJ2-3; 11 bases line up with TRBD2. The sample comprised PBMCs. The sequence was collected from a man aged 18 to 29 in good health and CMV-seropositive. The CDR3 DNA reads as TGTGCCAGCAGTCCCTATGGGACTAGCGGAGGGGGTCCAGATACGCAGTATTTT. Its translation: CASSPYGTSGGGPDTQYF.